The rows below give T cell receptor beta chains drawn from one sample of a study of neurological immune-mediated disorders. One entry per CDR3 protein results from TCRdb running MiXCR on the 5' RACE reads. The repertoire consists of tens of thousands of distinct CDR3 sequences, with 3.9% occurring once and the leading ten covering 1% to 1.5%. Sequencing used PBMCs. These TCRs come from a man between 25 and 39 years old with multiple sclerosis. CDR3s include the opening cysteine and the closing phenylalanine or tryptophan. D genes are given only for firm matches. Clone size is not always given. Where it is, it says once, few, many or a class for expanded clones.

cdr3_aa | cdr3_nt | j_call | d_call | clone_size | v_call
CSAPYLDSYNEQFF | TGCAGTGCGCCCTACTTAGACTCCTACAATGAGCAGTTCTTC | TRBJ2-1 | - | many | TRBV20-1
CASRHRQQETQYF | TGTGCCAGCAGACACAGACAGCAAGAGACCCAGTACTTC | TRBJ2-5 | - | many | TRBV6-6
CASSRGAPGMGSPLHF | TGTGCCAGCAGCCGGGGCGCTCCAGGGATGGGGTCACCCCTCCACTTT | TRBJ1-6 | - | many | TRBV7-3
CASSQGRDSSYEQYF | TGCGCCAGCAGCCAAGGCCGGGACAGCTCCTACGAGCAGTACTTC | TRBJ2-7 | TRBD1 | many | TRBV4-3
CASSLDTTYNEQFF | TGCGCCAGCAGCTTGGACACAACCTACAATGAGCAGTTCTTC | TRBJ2-1 | - | many | TRBV5-1
CASSLWGRFNQPQHF | TGTGCCAGCAGTTTGTGGGGGAGATTCAATCAGCCCCAGCATTTT | TRBJ1-5 | - | many | TRBV12-3/TRBV12-4
CASSLMAGGIGYTF | TGTGCCAGCAGTCTCATGGCAGGGGGCATAGGCTACACCTTC | TRBJ1-2 | TRBD1 | many | TRBV2
CASTAAGTGGIGQYF | TGTGCCAGCACCGCCGCCGGGACAGGAGGAATCGGGCAGTACTTC | TRBJ2-7 | TRBD1 | many | TRBV28
CASSLEYVTPNTGELFF | TGTGCCAGCAGCTTAGAATATGTGACCCCTAACACCGGGGAGCTGTTTTTT | TRBJ2-2 | - | many | TRBV11-3
CASSSGTGGHEQYF | TGCGCCAGCAGCTCCGGGACAGGGGGCCACGAGCAGTACTTC | TRBJ2-7 | TRBD1 | many | TRBV5-1
CASSLGSTGELFF | TGTGCCAGCAGCTTAGGGAGCACCGGGGAGCTGTTTTTT | TRBJ2-2 | - | many | TRBV7-6
CSARLQNNEQFF | TGCAGTGCTAGACTTCAAAACAATGAGCAGTTCTTC | TRBJ2-1 | - | many | TRBV20-1
CASSLVGDEQFF | TGTGCCAGCAGCTTGGTTGGCGATGAGCAGTTCTTC | TRBJ2-1 | - | many | TRBV5-6
CASSFSTEAFF | TGTGCCAGCAGTTTCTCCACTGAAGCTTTCTTT | TRBJ1-1 | - | many | TRBV12-3/TRBV12-4
CAISVQEGGLGEQYF | TGTGCCATCAGTGTCCAGGAAGGGGGCCTGGGGGAGCAGTACTTC | TRBJ2-7 | TRBD1 | many | TRBV10-3
CAISGRDGNQPQHF | TGTGCCATCAGTGGAAGGGATGGCAATCAGCCCCAGCATTTT | TRBJ1-5 | - | many | TRBV10-3
CASSQVPGKGGGGYTF | TGCGCCAGCAGCCAAGTCCCGGGAAAGGGGGGTGGAGGCTACACCTTC | TRBJ1-2 | - | few | TRBV5-1
CSARGALGQNYGYTF | TGCAGTGCTAGAGGGGCCCTGGGGCAAAACTATGGCTACACCTTC | TRBJ1-2 | - | many | TRBV20-1
CASSLRSGTNTEAFF | TGTGCCAGCAGCTTGCGGTCAGGGACGAACACTGAAGCTTTCTTT | TRBJ1-1 | - | many | TRBV5-8
CASSPSDARSSYEQYF | TGTGCCAGCAGCCCATCCGACGCGCGGAGCTCCTACGAGCAGTACTTC | TRBJ2-7 | - | many | TRBV3-1
CASRRLLTDTQYF | TGTGCCAGCCGCCGACTTCTCACAGATACGCAGTATTTT | TRBJ2-3 | - | many | TRBV7-8
CASSANNSPLNF | TGTGCCAGCAGCGCCAATAATTCACCCCTCAACTTT | TRBJ1-6 | - | few | TRBV7-2
CSARLLAGNTDTQYF | TGCAGTGCAAGGTTGCTAGCGGGGAACACAGATACGCAGTATTTT | TRBJ2-3 | TRBD2 | many | TRBV20-1
CSVIQGISTEAFF | TGCAGTGTGATACAGGGGATAAGCACTGAAGCTTTCTTT | TRBJ1-1 | TRBD1 | many | TRBV20-1
CASTEGGRRYGYTF | TGTGCCAGCACCGAGGGGGGCCGCCGGTATGGCTACACCTTC | TRBJ1-2 | - | many | TRBV9
CASSQERVSMGDTQYF | TGTGCCAGCAGCCAAGAACGTGTGTCAATGGGAGATACGCAGTATTTT | TRBJ2-3 | - | once | TRBV14
CSAPSPGTRRRSTEAFF | TGCAGTGCACCCAGTCCAGGGACCCGTCGGCGGAGCACTGAAGCTTTCTTT | TRBJ1-1 | - | many | TRBV20-1
CAISTPGQGVPELFF | TGTGCCATCAGTACCCCGGGACAGGGCGTCCCGGAGCTGTTTTTT | TRBJ2-2 | TRBD1 | - | TRBV10-3
CASSSVTATNEKLFF | TGTGCCAGCAGTTCAGTGACTGCAACTAATGAAAAACTGTTTTTT | TRBJ1-4 | - | many | TRBV27
CSARYLSYEQYF | TGCAGTGCTAGATATCTCTCCTACGAGCAGTACTTC | TRBJ2-7 | - | many | TRBV20-1
CASSQETGEYGYTF | TGCGCCAGCAGCCAAGAAACAGGGGAATATGGCTACACCTTC | TRBJ1-2 | TRBD1 | many | TRBV4-1
CASSSGQGWGNEQFF | TGTGCCAGCAGCTCCGGACAGGGATGGGGCAATGAGCAGTTCTTC | TRBJ2-1 | TRBD1 | many | TRBV5-6
CSARDPQGNQPQNF | TGCAGTGCTAGAGATCCCCAGGGCAATCAGCCCCAGAATTTT | TRBJ1-5 | - | few | TRBV20-1
CSARQGAGDTQYF | TGCAGTGCACGACAGGGGGCAGGAGATACGCAGTATTTT | TRBJ2-3 | TRBD1 | many | TRBV20-1
CSARTGLAGGTAETQYF | TGCAGTGCTAGAACCGGACTAGCGGGGGGCACGGCGGAGACCCAGTACTTC | TRBJ2-5 | TRBD2 | many | TRBV20-1
CASGFDRGYGYTF | TGTGCTAGTGGTTTTGACAGGGGTTATGGCTACACCTTC | TRBJ1-2 | TRBD1 | many | TRBV12-5
CASSQPAGGLTIEQFF | TGTGCCAGCAGCCAACCAGCGGGGGGTCTTACAATCGAGCAGTTCTTC | TRBJ2-1 | TRBD2 | few | TRBV14
CAISDPGKQETQYF | TGTGCCATCAGTGACCCGGGGAAGCAAGAGACCCAGTACTTC | TRBJ2-5 | - | many | TRBV10-3
CASSFEGNTEAFF | TGTGCCAGCAGTTTTGAAGGGAACACTGAAGCTTTCTTT | TRBJ1-1 | - | many | TRBV12-3/TRBV12-4
CASGGQGFQPQHF | TGCGCCAGCGGGGGACAGGGTTTTCAGCCCCAGCATTTT | TRBJ1-5 | TRBD1 | - | TRBV10-2
CASSLGTEVETQYF | TGCGCCAGCAGCCTCGGGACCGAAGTGGAGACCCAGTACTTC | TRBJ2-5 | - | many | TRBV5-1
CASRSGRVSDEQFF | TGTGCCAGCAGGAGTGGTAGGGTATCCGATGAGCAGTTCTTC | TRBJ2-1 | - | many | TRBV2
CASSVEGQGFNEQYF | TGTGCCAGCAGCGTAGAAGGACAGGGGTTTAACGAGCAGTACTTC | TRBJ2-7 | TRBD1 | many | TRBV9
CSVEPSSNEQFF | TGCAGCGTTGAGCCTAGCAGCAATGAGCAGTTCTTC | TRBJ2-1 | - | few | TRBV29-1
CASSPTGYNSPLNF | TGTGCCAGCAGTCCGACAGGATATAATTCACCCCTCAACTTT | TRBJ1-6 | - | many | TRBV6-5
CASSRDRADYGYTF | TGCGCCAGCAGCCGGGACAGGGCCGACTATGGCTACACCTTC | TRBJ1-2 | TRBD1 | few | TRBV5-1
CASSKVGDTQYF | TGTGCCAGCAGTAAAGTGGGAGATACGCAGTATTTT | TRBJ2-3 | - | many | TRBV6-1
CASSPGVTETQYF | TGTGCCAGCAGTCCAGGTGTCACGGAGACCCAGTACTTC | TRBJ2-5 | - | many | TRBV7-3
CASSANNSPLHF | TGTGCCAGCAGCGCAAATAATTCACCCCTCCACTTT | TRBJ1-6 | - | few | TRBV7-2
CASSVTRGGYEQYF | TGTGCCAGCAGCGTGACGAGGGGGGGGTACGAGCAGTACTTC | TRBJ2-7 | - | many | TRBV7-2
CASSQDLPGRLYNEQFF | TGTGCCAGCAGCCAAGATCTCCCGGGGCGACTCTACAATGAGCAGTTCTTC | TRBJ2-1 | - | few | TRBV4-2
CASSVLGSGANVLTF | TGTGCCAGCAGTGTTCTAGGATCTGGGGCCAACGTCCTGACTTTC | TRBJ2-6 | - | many | TRBV2
CASSRGTSGGAPETQYF | TGTGCCAGCAGCCGAGGGACTAGCGGGGGGGCCCCAGAGACCCAGTACTTC | TRBJ2-5 | TRBD2 | many | TRBV3-1
CATSRELGNNEQFF | TGTGCCACCAGCAGGGAGTTGGGGAACAATGAGCAGTTCTTC | TRBJ2-1 | - | many | TRBV15
CASRVAGVYSPLNF | TGTGCCAGCAGGGTGGCGGGGGTCTATTCACCCCTCAACTTT | TRBJ1-6 | - | - | TRBV5-6